A single sample is the source of the 12 T cell receptor beta chains below, sequenced in a study of blood T cells in healthy people across ages. A J-beta primer mix and a sample-barcoded 5' primer were used in a second PCR of about 7 to 12 cycles. TCRdb reanalysed the 5' RACE reads using MiXCR and keeps one entry per CDR3 protein. This sample carries about a million distinct CDR3 sequences, 40% to 60% of them seen once, and the ten largest clones take over 10%. What was sequenced was blood. The receptors were sampled from a man aged 25-45 years in good health.

With respect to this clonotype: Sequence at one end of the junction differs from germline and may be a read error. The chain uses TRBV4-1 and TRBJ2-1; 10 nucleotides line up with TRBD1. The CDR3 is made up of 19 amino acids. The germline V gene encodes CDR1 MGHRA and CDR2 YSYEKL. The chain's CDR3 is CASSQVVGQGKSSLYEQFF. For the CDR3, the DNA is TGCGCCAGTAGCCAAGTTGTGGGACAGGGGAAGTCGTCGCTCTACGAGCAGTTCTTC.

The chain carries TRBV12-3 or TRBV12-4 and TRBJ1-2; tentatively, D is TRBD1 (5 bases). Deletions cut 6 bases from V and 4 bases from J, with 24 bases between. This CDR3 comprises 17 residues. This CDR3 is CASSYWGDGGRSYGYTF. CDR3 bases: TGTGCCAGCAGCTACTGGGGGGACGGAGGGAGGTCCTATGGCTACACCTTC.

The chain has TRBV15 and TRBJ2-7, with no clear D. The V gene lost 0 bases and the J gene lost 6 bases, with 6 bases spanning the gap. The CDR3 has 12 amino acids. In germline, CDR1 is LNHNV, CDR2 YYDKDF (reference sequence). CDR3 sequence: CATSRDSAEQYF. CDR3 DNA sequence: TGTGCCACCAGCAGAGACAGTGCCGAGCAGTACTTC.

About this clonotype itself: Compared with germline, one end of the junction differs, possibly owing to a read error. The chain links TRBV6-5 to TRBJ1-6; D is unclear. The CDR3 has 13 residues. CDR1 is MNHEY, CDR2 SVGAGI, per germline. CDR3 sequence: CASSDSTEAPLHF. The DNA of the CDR3 is TGTGCCAGCAGTGACTCGACGGAGGCACCCCTCCACTTT.

The V gene is TRBV20-1, the J gene TRBJ1-2, with a weak D call TRBD1 (5 bases). The germline V gene has CDR1 DFQATT and CDR2 SNEGSKA (reference sequence). Trimming pared 2 bases from V and 2 bases from J, leaving 12 bases between. The CDR3 contains 14 residues. Here the CDR3 reads CSARRRGHNYGYTF. Written as DNA, the CDR3 is TGCAGTGCTAGACGGAGGGGCCACAACTATGGCTACACCTTC.

As regards this clonotype: Relative to the germline gene, one junction end is altered; a read error may explain this. The CDR3 sequence: CVSSLVPGQGWDEQYF. The DNA of the CDR3 is TGTGTCAGCAGTTTGGTTCCGGGACAGGGGTGGGACGAGCAGTACTTC. The chain employs TRBV28 and TRBJ2-7, with TRBD1 identical over 10 bases. The CDR3 is 16 residues long. Germline assignment: CDR1 MDHEN and CDR2 SYDVKM.

This clonotype has just a few counts. The V and J genes are TRBV29-1 and TRBJ2-1; 12 positions agree with TRBD2. Germline V CDR1 and CDR2: SQVTM, ANQGSEA. This CDR3 has 15 residues. V shed 4 bases and J 5 bases; nucleotides not matched to a gene: 6. Here the CDR3 reads CSVVPLAGGDNEQFF. CDR3 in DNA: TGCAGCGTTGTGCCCCTAGCGGGGGGGGACAATGAGCAGTTCTTC.

This chain connects TRBV6-1 to TRBJ1-5, with 12 nucleotides matching TRBD1. Germline assignment: CDR1 MNHNS and CDR2 SASEGT. The CDR3 length is 16 residues. V gave up 6 bases and J gave up 6 bases; unmatched junction bases: 9. Here the CDR3 reads CASSDRDRGRSQPQHF. The CDR3 coding sequence is TGTGCCAGCAGCGACCGGGACAGGGGGCGCAGTCAGCCCCAGCATTTT.

The chain is built from TRBV6-1 and TRBJ2-1, with 7 bases fitting TRBD2. After removal of 5 bases from V and 8 bases from J, the junction contained 9 bases not matched to a gene. CDR3 length: 14 amino acids. Germline CDR1 is MNHNS and CDR2 is SASEGT. The CDR3 region has the DNA TGTGCCAGCAGTAGACTAGCTACCTTCGATGAGCAGTTCTTC. As protein: CASSRLATFDEQFF.

The table lists this clonotype with a few counts. The chain couples TRBV5-1 to TRBJ2-1; 7 nucleotides line up with TRBD2. The CDR3 length is 15 residues. Germline-derived CDR1 and CDR2 are SGHRS and YFSETQ. The junction had 6 bases not matched to a gene; V was cut back by 1 base and J by 5 bases. The CDR3 here is CASSLSLAAHNEQFF. The CDR3 DNA reads TGCGCCAGCAGCTTGAGCCTAGCGGCCCACAATGAGCAGTTCTTC.

CDR3: CASSLPGTSAQYF. CDR3 nucleotide sequence: TGTGCCAGCAGCCTGCCTGGGACTAGCGCGCAGTATTTT. This sequence joins TRBV7-2 and TRBJ2-3; 10 bases fit TRBD2. The CDR3 totals 13 residues. J was trimmed by 10 bases and V by 5 bases; bases with no gene match: 6. Germline V lookup: CDR1 SGHTA, CDR2 FQGNSA.

V usage is TRBV5-1 and J usage is TRBJ2-5, with D perhaps matching TRBD2 (6 bases). Trimming shortened V by 4 bases and J by 5 bases, and 15 bases separated the two germline ends. The CDR3 spans 14 residues. CDR1 SGHRS and CDR2 YFSETQ come from the germline V gene. The CDR3: CASSPGPRDETQYF. Here the CDR3 DNA reads TGCGCCAGCAGCCCGGGACCGCGGGACGAGACCCAGTACTTC.